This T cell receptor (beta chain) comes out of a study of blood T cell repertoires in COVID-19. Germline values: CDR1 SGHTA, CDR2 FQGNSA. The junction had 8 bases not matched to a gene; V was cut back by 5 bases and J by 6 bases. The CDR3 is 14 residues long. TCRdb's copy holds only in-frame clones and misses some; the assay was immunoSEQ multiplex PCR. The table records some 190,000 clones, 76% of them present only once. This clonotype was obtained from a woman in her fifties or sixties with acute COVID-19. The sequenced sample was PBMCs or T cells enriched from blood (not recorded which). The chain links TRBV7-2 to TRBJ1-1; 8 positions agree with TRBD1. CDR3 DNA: TGTGCCAGCAGCCAGCGACCACAGGGGGCTGAAGCTTTCTTT. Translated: CASSQRPQGAEAFF.